A selection of T cell receptor beta chains follows, all from one sample in a study of T cell responses to AZD1222 COVID-19 vaccine. Generated by immunoSEQ multiplex PCR, the TCRdb table keeps only in-frame clones and is missing some. Of 150,000 or so clones detected, roughly nine tenths appear once; the ten largest clones hold around 4.9%. Here the sequenced sample was peripheral blood, taken on day 0 of AZD1222 vaccination. The source is an adult in good health. The conserved cysteine and the conserved F or W are not part of the CDR3 here. The D gene is left open where the match is weak.

TRBV9,TRBD2,TRBJ2-7,ASSLHPSGRPSYEQY
TRBV5-1,NA,TRBJ1-3,ARHPVWSSGNTIY
TRBV7-2,NA,TRBJ1-4,ASSLEGQGPEKLF
TRBV21-1,NA,TRBJ2-3,ASSTTPLTDTQY
TRBV29-1,TRBD1,TRBJ1-2,SVASGTENYGYT
TRBV7-2,NA,TRBJ1-2,ASSPLNGQT
TRBV19,TRBD1,TRBJ1-3,ASTVQGLLGNTIY
TRBV5-1,NA,TRBJ1-2,ASSRSGGFYGYT
TRBV28,TRBD2,TRBJ2-7,ASSYVTSGLYEQY
TRBV6-5,NA,TRBJ1-5,AARGDQPQH
TRBV5-1,NA,TRBJ2-5,ASSRGPGSPSQETQY
TRBV19,NA,TRBJ1-4,ATTDRHSELF
TRBV24-1,NA,TRBJ1-5,ATSDYRGNQPQH
TRBV2,NA,TRBJ2-5,ASSLDGETQY
TRBV11-3,TRBD1,TRBJ1-2,ASSSMDRGRGSYT